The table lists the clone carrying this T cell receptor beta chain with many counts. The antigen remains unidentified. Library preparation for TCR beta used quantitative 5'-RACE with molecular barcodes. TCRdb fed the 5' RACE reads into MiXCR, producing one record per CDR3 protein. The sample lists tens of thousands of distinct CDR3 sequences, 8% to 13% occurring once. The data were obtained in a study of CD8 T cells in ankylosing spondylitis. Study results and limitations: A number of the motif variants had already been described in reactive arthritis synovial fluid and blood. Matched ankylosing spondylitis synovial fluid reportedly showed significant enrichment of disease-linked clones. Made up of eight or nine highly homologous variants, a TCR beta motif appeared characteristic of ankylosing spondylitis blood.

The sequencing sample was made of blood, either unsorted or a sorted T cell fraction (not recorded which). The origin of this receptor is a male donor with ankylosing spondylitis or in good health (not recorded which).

The chain's CDR3 is CASSFRDRGPQPQHF. The CDR3 DNA reads TGTGCCAGCAGTTTCCGGGACAGGGGGCCTCAGCCCCAGCATTTT. The rearrangement links TRBV28 to TRBJ1-5; 12 bases align to TRBD1. Trimming removed 3 bases from V and 6 bases from J; junction bases left unmatched: 3. There are 15 residues in the CDR3. Germline V lookup: CDR1 MDHEN, CDR2 SYDVKM. Full variable domain (outside the CDR3, taken from reference TRBV28 and TRBJ1-5): DVKVTQSSRYLVKRTGEKVFLECVQDMDHENMFWYRQDPGLGLRLIYFSYDVKMKEKGDIPEGYSVSREKKERFSLILESASTNQTSMYLCASSFRDRGPQPQHFGDGTRLSIL.